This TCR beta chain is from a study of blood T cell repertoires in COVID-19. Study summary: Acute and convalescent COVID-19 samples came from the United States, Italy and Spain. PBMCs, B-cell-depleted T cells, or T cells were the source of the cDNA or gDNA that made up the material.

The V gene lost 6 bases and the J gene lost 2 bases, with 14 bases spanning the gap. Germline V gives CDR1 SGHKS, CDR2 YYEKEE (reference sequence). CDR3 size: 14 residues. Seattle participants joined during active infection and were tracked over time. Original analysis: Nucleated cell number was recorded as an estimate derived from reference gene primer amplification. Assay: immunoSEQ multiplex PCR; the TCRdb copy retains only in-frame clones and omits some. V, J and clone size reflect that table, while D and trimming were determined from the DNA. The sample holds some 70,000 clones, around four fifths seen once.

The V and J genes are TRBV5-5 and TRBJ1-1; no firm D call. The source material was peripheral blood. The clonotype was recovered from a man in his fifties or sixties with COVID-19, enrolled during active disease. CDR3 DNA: TGTGCCAGCAACGTAAGAGGATACAACACTGAAGCTTTCTTT. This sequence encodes CASNVRGYNTEAFF. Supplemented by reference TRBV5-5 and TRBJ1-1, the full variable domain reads DAGVTQSPTHLIKTRGQQVTLRCSPISGHKSVSWYQQVLGQGPQFIFQYYEKEERGRGNFPDRFSARQFPNYSSELNVNALLLGDSALYLCASNVRGYNTEAFFGQGTRLTVV.